Each of the 25 T cell receptor beta chains below was sequenced from the same sample in a study of regulatory T cells in long-lasting Graves disease. Researchers made TCR beta libraries by using iRepertoire HTBI primers and running Arm-PCR on CDR3 regions. TCRdb recomputed calls from the multiplex PCR reads with MiXCR, one row per CDR3 protein. The profile covers under 300,000 distinct CDR3 sequences, with about 19% appearing a single time and about 14% taken by the ten largest. Time point specified: newly diagnosed GD, antithyroid drugs for less than 3 months. Extracted PBMC RNA gave rise to the TCR library. This sample comprised peripheral blood mononuclear cells (PBMCs), obtained at new diagnosis, from a patient treated with antithyroid drugs. The origin of the receptors is a female donor with Graves disease.

The J gene is TRBJ2-2, the V gene TRBV20-1; D is perhaps TRBD2 (5 bases). Trimming stripped 5 bases from V and 4 bases from J, with 14 bases between. The CDR3 covers 14 residues. Germline assignment: CDR1 DFQATT and CDR2 SNEGSKA (reference sequence). The CDR3 reads CSAPDFIVTGELFF. In DNA, the CDR3 is TGCAGTGCTCCGGACTTTATAGTCACCGGGGAGCTGTTTTTT.

This chain joins TRBV11-2 and TRBJ2-7; D may correspond to TRBD1 or TRBD2 (5 bases each). This CDR3 spans 13 amino acids. Between the trimmed V and J ends, which lost 5 bases and 6 bases, there was a span of 14 bases. Per germline, CDR1 SGHAT and CDR2 FQNNGV. For the CDR3, the DNA is TGTGCCAGCAGCCCGGGGACGCTCGCCGAGCAGTACTTC. This translates into CASSPGTLAEQYF. Looking up the rest from reference TRBV11-2 and TRBJ2-7 gives the full variable domain: EAGVAQSPRYKIIEKRQSVAFWCNPISGHATLYWYQQILGQGPKLLIQFQNNGVVDDSQLPKDRFSAERLKGVDSTLKIQPAKLEDSAVYLCASSPGTLAEQYFGPGTRLTVT.

This chain connects TRBV7-2 to TRBJ1-2; TRBD1 aligns across 7 bases. The germline CDR1 and CDR2 sequences are SGHTA and FQGNSA. This CDR3 is 15 amino acids long. The V segment lost 5 bases and the J segment 7 bases; nucleotides outside the gene matches: 13. The CDR3 loop is CASSRSSQGVFGYTF. DNA for the CDR3: TGTGCCAGCAGCCGAAGCTCCCAGGGGGTCTTTGGCTACACCTTC. Drawing the rest from reference TRBV7-2 and TRBJ1-2, the complete variable domain is GAGVSQSPSNKVTEKGKDVELRCDPISGHTALYWYRQSLGQGLEFLIYFQGNSAPDKSGLPSDRFSAERTGGSVSTLTIQRTQQEDSAVYLCASSRSSQGVFGYTFGSGTRLTVV.

This clonotype was found many times. The V call is TRBV6-1, the J call TRBJ2-7; 8 nucleotides line up with TRBD1. With 10 bases clipped from V and 0 bases from J, the junction kept 8 bases outside the gene matches. Germline-derived CDR1 and CDR2 are MNHNS and SASEGT. The CDR3 loop spans 14 amino acids. The CDR3 here is CATLGTGVSYEQYF. The CDR3 region has the DNA TGTGCCACTCTAGGGACAGGAGTCTCCTACGAGCAGTACTTC.

Worth noting for this clonotype: A single base is all that separates this from a far larger clone, so a read error is likely. The chain links TRBV11-3 to TRBJ2-3; 10 bases fit TRBD2. CDR3 length: 17 amino acids. The germline V gene has CDR1 SGHNT and CDR2 YENEEA. The DNA of the CDR3 is TGTACCAGCAGCTTTACCAGCGGGGGGGCCGGAGCAGATACGCAGTATTTT. It codes for CTSSFTSGGAGADTQYF.

Comment on this clonotype: A single base is all that separates this from a far larger clone, so a read error is likely. This rearrangement joins TRBV10-3 to TRBJ2-3; 7 bases line up with TRBD2. The CDR3 is 16 residues long. Trimming took 4 bases from V and 0 from J; bases not matched to a gene: 7. CDR1 is ENHRY and CDR2 is SYGVKD in the germline V gene. CDR3 protein: CAISVRQRESTDTQYF. The CDR3, as DNA: TGTGCCATCAGTGTGCGGCAGCGGGAAAGCACAGATACGCAGTATTTT.

The V gene is TRBV28, the J gene TRBJ1-2; D remains unclear. Trimming pared 7 bases from V and 7 bases from J, leaving 19 bases between. Germline V gene lookup returns CDR1 MDHEN and CDR2 SYDVKM. The CDR3 is 14 amino acids. The DNA of the CDR3 is TGTGCCAGCACGTTGGGGTCGAGGGCGCGTGGCTACACCTTC. Encoded protein: CASTLGSRARGYTF.

This clonotype occurred many times. The chain has TRBV24-1 and TRBJ2-2; D remains ambiguous. This CDR3 contains 12 residues. V was cut by 9 bases and J by 5 bases, with 9 bases left in between. The germline V gene has CDR1 KGHDR and CDR2 SFDVKD. This CDR3 is CATSQDTGELFF. As DNA, the CDR3 is TGTGCCACCTCCCAGGATACCGGGGAGCTGTTTTTT.

This clonotype was recorded at least ten times. The chain is built from TRBV6-5 and TRBJ1-2; 8 positions match TRBD1. The germline CDR1 and CDR2 sequences are MNHEY and SVGAGI. This CDR3 spans 15 amino acids. Unmatched junction bases numbered 5, after V lost 2 bases and J lost 3 bases. Here the CDR3 DNA reads TGTGCCAGCAGTTACGGCCAGGGGGCTGACTATGGCTACACCTTC. Translating gives CASSYGQGADYGYTF.

The genes are TRBV9 and TRBJ1-2; possibly TRBD1 for D (6 bases). CDR1 and CDR2 from the germline V gene are SGDLS and YYNGEE. This CDR3 is built from 18 residues. V was cut by 0 bases and J by 2 bases, with 20 bases left in between. The CDR3 coding sequence is TGTGCCAGCAGCGTAGGGGGCCCGCGGGGGGCGTCCAACTATGGCTACACCTTC. Translating it yields CASSVGGPRGASNYGYTF.

Only one count was recorded for this clonotype. A much bigger clone sits one base away, suggesting this may be a read error. J is TRBJ2-1 and V is TRBV18; 10 positions match TRBD2. The CDR3 spans 15 residues. Per germline, CDR1 KGHSH and CDR2 LQKENI. V shed 6 bases and J 10 bases; nucleotides not matched to a gene: 12. DNA of the CDR3: TGTGCCAGCTCCCTTAGCGGGGGGACAAACTACGAGCAGTTCTTC. This sequence encodes CASSLSGGTNYEQFF.

This clonotype came up many times. CDR3 sequence: CASSQGPGQAYQPQHF. Here the CDR3 DNA reads TGTGCCAGCAGCCAGGGACCGGGACAGGCCTATCAGCCCCAGCATTTT. The gene calls are TRBV3-1 and TRBJ1-5; TRBD1 matches 8 bases. CDR1 and CDR2 (germline): LGHDT, YNNKEL (reference sequence). The CDR3 totals 16 residues. V dropped 3 bases and J dropped 5; count of bases not matched to a gene: 9.

This clonotype was seen ten or more times. The chain uses TRBV18 and TRBJ2-4, with D possibly TRBD2 on 6 matching bases. This CDR3 spans 14 amino acids. The germline CDR1 and CDR2 sequences are KGHSH and LQKENI. Trimming took off 4 bases at V and 2 bases at J, with 9 bases between the two ends. The CDR3 DNA is TGTGCCAGCTCACTGGGAGGCCCCAAAAACATTCAGTACTTC. Translating gives CASSLGGPKNIQYF.

This clonotype has only one observation. This sequence joins TRBV19 and TRBJ2-3, with TRBD1 matching over 8 bases. V lost 6 bases and J lost 2; bases outside the gene matches: 10. CDR1 is LNHDA, CDR2 SQIVND, per germline (reference sequence). This CDR3 comprises 16 residues. The DNA of the CDR3 is TGTGCCAGTAGACCGGACAGGGCCTTCCACACAGATACGCAGTATTTT. Translated, it gives CASRPDRAFHTDTQYF.

This clonotype was seen many times. This chain connects TRBV11-2 to TRBJ2-2; D gene unclear. CDR1 is SGHAT and CDR2 is FQNNGV in the germline V gene. V lost 0 bases, J lost 5 bases, and 13 bases lay in between. The CDR3 has 16 amino acids. CDR3 region: CASSLDPVSVTGELFF. The CDR3 DNA reads TGTGCCAGCAGCTTAGATCCGGTTAGTGTTACCGGGGAGCTGTTTTTT. The full variable domain, its missing parts supplied by reference TRBV11-2 and TRBJ2-2, is EAGVAQSPRYKIIEKRQSVAFWCNPISGHATLYWYQQILGQGPKLLIQFQNNGVVDDSQLPKDRFSAERLKGVDSTLKIQPAKLEDSAVYLCASSLDPVSVTGELFFGEGSRLTVL.

V is TRBV11-3 and J is TRBJ2-1, with TRBD1 matching over 7 bases. Germline V gene lookup returns CDR1 SGHNT and CDR2 YENEEA. The CDR3 covers 15 residues. V lost 4 bases and J lost 4; bases outside the gene matches: 7. As DNA, the CDR3 is TGTGCCAGCAGCTCTCCCCGGGACAGTTACAATGAGCAGTTCTTC. Its translation is CASSSPRDSYNEQFF. Variable domain in full (rest from reference TRBV11-3 and TRBJ2-1): EAGVVQSPRYKIIEKKQPVAFWCNPISGHNTLYWYLQNLGQGPELLIRYENEEAVDDSQLPKDRFSAERLKGVDSTLKIQPAELGDSAVYLCASSSPRDSYNEQFFGPGTRLTVL.

This clonotype was counted many times. This sequence joins TRBV11-3 and TRBJ1-2, with TRBD1 matching over 9 bases. Germline V gene lookup returns CDR1 SGHNT and CDR2 YENEEA. J lost 5 bases, V lost 5 bases, and 6 bases had no gene match. The CDR3 runs to 14 residues. The CDR3 sequence: CASSRTGGGYGYTF. The CDR3 coding sequence is TGTGCCAGCAGCAGAACAGGGGGCGGGTATGGCTACACCTTC.

This sequence joins TRBV6-2 or TRBV6-3 and TRBJ1-2; D unclear. The V end was cut by 10 bases, the J end by 0 bases, with 12 bases between. Germline V gives CDR1 MNHEY, CDR2 SVGEGT. This CDR3 is 13 amino acids long. The chain's CDR3 is CATSGLSNYGYTF. The CDR3 DNA follows: TGTGCCACATCCGGCCTATCTAACTATGGCTACACCTTC.

The chain uses TRBV7-9 and TRBJ1-4; 11 bases match TRBD1. This CDR3 contains 18 residues. V trimming: 5 bases; J trimming: 5 bases; junction bases outside the gene matches: 13. Germline V gene data show CDR1 as SEHNR and CDR2 as FQNEAQ (reference sequence). CDR3 in DNA: TGTGCCAGCAGCCCGCGGACAGGGGGCCCCCGTCGGAATGAAAAACTGTTTTTT. Amino acid sequence: CASSPRTGGPRRNEKLFF.

This clonotype was recorded at least ten times. The gene calls are TRBV6-1 and TRBJ2-1; TRBD2 matches 8 bases. This CDR3 region has 17 residues. J lost 0 bases, V lost 6 bases, and 10 bases had no gene match. From germline, CDR1 is MNHNS and CDR2 SASEGT. The CDR3 loop reads CASRHRGGAGSYNEQFF. DNA for the CDR3: TGTGCCAGCAGGCACCGGGGGGGGGCGGGCTCCTACAATGAGCAGTTCTTC.

The table lists this clonotype with a few counts. The rearrangement uses TRBV7-9 and TRBJ2-6; perhaps TRBD1 as D (5 bases). Trimming took 1 base from V and 1 from J, leaving 14 bases between them. Germline assignment: CDR1 SEHNR and CDR2 FQNEAQ (reference sequence). This CDR3 is 18 amino acids long. CDR3 protein: CASSLVVRQPSGANVLTF. In DNA form, the CDR3 reads TGTGCCAGCAGCTTAGTCGTTCGACAGCCTTCTGGGGCCAACGTCCTGACTTTC.

A remark on this clonotype: A read error is likely here: a far larger clone is one base away. J is TRBJ2-1 and V is TRBV6-2 or TRBV6-3; D tentatively fits TRBD1 or TRBD2 (5 bases each). Germline CDR1 MNHEY, CDR2 SVGEGT. Trimming took off 5 bases at V and 8 bases at J, with 19 bases between the two ends. The CDR3 sequence is 15 residues long. The CDR3 loop reads CASSEGPGVRYEQFF. The CDR3 region has the DNA TGTGCCAGCAGTGAGGGACCTGGTGTCCGTTATGAGCAGTTCTTC.

This clonotype has at least ten counts. This chain uses TRBV6-2 or TRBV6-3 with TRBJ2-5, with D hard to call. There are 13 residues in the CDR3. CDR1 and CDR2 from the germline V gene are MNHEY and SVGEGT. Trimming cost V 5 bases and J 6 bases, with 13 bases left between them. The CDR3 coding sequence is TGTGCCAGCAGTGCGGTTTCGCCTCAGACCCAGTACTTC. Translated, it gives CASSAVSPQTQYF.

This clonotype was seen a few times. The V and J genes are TRBV6-1 and TRBJ1-5, with D possibly TRBD1 on 5 matching bases. This CDR3 is built from 12 residues. Germline loops: CDR1 MNHNS, CDR2 SASEGT. V lost 6 bases and J lost 9, with 12 bases in between. The CDR3 nucleotides read TGTGCCAGCAGGTCCAGGGCTCCGCCCCAGCATTTT. Its translation: CASRSRAPPQHF.

The sample holds one count of this clonotype. A far bigger clonotype differs at one base, so this is likely a read error. The genes are TRBV28 and TRBJ2-1; possibly TRBD1 for D (6 bases). Germline CDR1 is MDHEN and CDR2 is SYDVKM. V was clipped by 9 bases and J by 8 bases, with 20 bases between them. The CDR3 has 14 amino acids. CDR3 DNA: TGTGCCAGATCACCACAGGGCATGGAGGATGAGCAGTTCTTC. Encoded protein: CARSPQGMEDEQFF. The full variable domain, completed using reference TRBV28 and TRBJ2-1, is DVKVTQSSRYLVKRTGEKVFLECVQDMDHENMFWYRQDPGLGLRLIYFSYDVKMKEKGDIPEGYSVSREKKERFSLILESASTNQTSMYLCARSPQGMEDEQFFGPGTRLTVL.